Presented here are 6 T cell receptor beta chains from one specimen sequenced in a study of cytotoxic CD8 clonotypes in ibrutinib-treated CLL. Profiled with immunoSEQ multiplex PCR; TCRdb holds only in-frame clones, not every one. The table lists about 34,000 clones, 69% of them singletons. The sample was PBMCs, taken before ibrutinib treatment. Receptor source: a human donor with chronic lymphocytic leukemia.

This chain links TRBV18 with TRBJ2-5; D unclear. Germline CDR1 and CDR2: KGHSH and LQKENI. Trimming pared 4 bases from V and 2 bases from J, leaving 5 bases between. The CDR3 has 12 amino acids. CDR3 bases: TGTGCCAGCTCACTTCAGCAAGAGACCCAGTACTTC. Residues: CASSLQQETQYF. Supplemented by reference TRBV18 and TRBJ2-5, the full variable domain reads NAGVMQNPRHLVRRRGQEARLRCSPMKGHSHVYWYRQLPEEGLKFMVYLQKENIIDESGMPKERFSAEFPKEGPSILRIQQVVRGDSAAYFCASSLQQETQYFGPGTRLLVL.

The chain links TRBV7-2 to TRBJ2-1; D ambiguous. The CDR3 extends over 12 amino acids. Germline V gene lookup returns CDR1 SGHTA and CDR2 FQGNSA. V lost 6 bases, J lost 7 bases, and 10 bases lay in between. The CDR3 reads CASSPKWNEQFF. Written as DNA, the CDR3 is TGTGCCAGCAGTCCAAAGTGGAATGAGCAGTTCTTC.

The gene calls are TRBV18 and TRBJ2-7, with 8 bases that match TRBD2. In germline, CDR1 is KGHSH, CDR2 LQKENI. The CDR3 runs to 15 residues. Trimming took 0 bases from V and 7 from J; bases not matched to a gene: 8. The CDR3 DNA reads TGTGCCAGCTCACCACCCACTAGCGGATCCGCGGAGCAGTACTTC. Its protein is CASSPPTSGSAEQYF.

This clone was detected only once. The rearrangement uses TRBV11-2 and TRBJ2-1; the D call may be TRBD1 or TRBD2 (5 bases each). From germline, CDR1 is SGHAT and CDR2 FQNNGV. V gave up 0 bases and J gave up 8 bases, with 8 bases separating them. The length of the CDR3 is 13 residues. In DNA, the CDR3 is TGTGCCAGCAGCTTAGATCGGGGCGATGAGCAGTTCTTC. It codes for CASSLDRGDEQFF.

This CDR3 is CASSSSGYTGELFF. Written as DNA, the CDR3 is TGTGCCAGCAGCTCTAGCGGGTACACCGGGGAGCTGTTTTTT. This chain links TRBV7-3 with TRBJ2-2, with 8 bases identical to TRBD2. Unmatched junction bases numbered 1, after V lost 4 bases and J lost 3 bases. This CDR3 is built from 14 residues. Germline V gene lookup returns CDR1 SGHTA and CDR2 FQGTGA.

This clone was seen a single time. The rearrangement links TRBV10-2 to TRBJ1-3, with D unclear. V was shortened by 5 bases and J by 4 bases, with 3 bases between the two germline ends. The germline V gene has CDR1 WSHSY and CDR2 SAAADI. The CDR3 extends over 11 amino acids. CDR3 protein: CASSYGNTIYF. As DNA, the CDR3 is TGCGCCAGCAGTTACGGAAACACCATATATTTT.